This entry features one T cell receptor (beta chain) sequence. A read error may account for a junction end that differs from germline. Living in about two dozen US areas, the participants were between roughly 18 and 90 years of age. Which cohort a participant joined came from the clinical history participants gave. In the source study's methods: Scientists estimated how many nucleated cells there were by amplifying reference gene primers. Sequencing used immunoSEQ multiplex PCR; TCRdb keeps in-frame clones, though not all of them. V, J and clone size are those of that table, while D and trimming were read from the DNA. The sample records 180,000 or so clones, roughly 80% being singletons. The sample belongs to a study of blood T cell repertoires in COVID-19. Whole-study context: T cells, B-cell-depleted T cells, or PBMCs provided the cDNA or gDNA that served as material.

The sample comprised PBMCs or T cells enriched from blood (not recorded which). This receptor was obtained from a woman aged 45-59 years who had recovered from COVID-19.

CDR3 loop: CASSPPGTGGQGTQYF. The CDR3 DNA reads TGTGCCAGCTCACCCCCCGGGACAGGGGGCCAAGGGACCCAGTACTTC. The chain uses TRBV18 and TRBJ2-5; TRBD1 matches 12 bases. Germline V gene data show CDR1 as KGHSH and CDR2 as LQKENI. This CDR3 contains 16 residues.